The clone carrying this TCR beta chain has a handful of counts. TCRdb fed the RT-PCR reads into MiXCR, producing one record per CDR3 protein. The sample consists of 300,000 to 350,000 distinct CDR3 sequences, around a fifth of them appearing once. The data stem from a study of response to subunit inactivated influenza vaccine. This CDR3 is built from 14 residues. Trimming cost V 3 bases and J 8 bases, with 13 bases left between them. The chain recombines TRBV12-3 or TRBV12-4 with TRBJ1-4; no reliable D call. Material: PBMCs from blood, obtained about 20 months after vaccination. The receptor was derived from a man between 50 and 69 years old who received an inactivated influenza vaccine. The DNA of the CDR3 is TGTGCCAGCAGTTTTTGGGGTGCCGGAGAAAAACTGTTTTTT. Translation gives CASSFWGAGEKLFF.